Listed below are T cell receptor beta chains from one sample, sequenced in a study of OX40 agonist ivuxolimab in advanced cancers. TCRdb's table, derived via immunoSEQ multiplex PCR, lists solely in-frame clones and lacks some. Of about 72,000 clones listed, roughly 89% were seen once; the top ten hold approximately 10%. The specimen was CD4+ or CD8+ T cells sorted from blood, collected in a trial of the OX40 agonist ivuxolimab. The receptors stem from an adult with an advanced solid tumor such as melanoma, head and neck, liver or kidney cancer. The CDR3 runs from the conserved cysteine through the conserved F or W. The order of the fields is J gene, V gene, D gene, clone size, CDR3 protein, CDR3 DNA. The D gene is left open where the match is weak. Clone size is shown for a subset of rows, as once, few, many or a class of expanded clone.

TRBJ1-1 | TRBV7-8 | NA | NA | CASSLGRNTEAFF | TGTGCCAGCAGCTTAGGGCGGAACACTGAAGCTTTCTTT
TRBJ1-6 | TRBV14 | NA | NA | CASSPDRSSYNSPLHF | TGTGCCAGCAGTCCCGACAGGAGCTCCTATAATTCACCCCTCCACTTT
TRBJ2-3 | TRBV7-2 | NA | NA | CASSLAGRGTDTQYF | TGTGCCAGCAGCTTAGCGGGGAGAGGCACAGATACGCAGTATTTT
TRBJ1-2 | TRBV6-4 | NA | once | CGRGCDGYTF | TGTGGAAGGGGTTGCGATGGCTACACCTTC
TRBJ1-5 | TRBV28 | NA | NA | CASRKQMDQPQHF | TGTGCCAGCAGGAAACAGATGGATCAGCCCCAGCATTTT
TRBJ2-7 | TRBV19 | NA | NA | CASSSGQTYEQYF | TGTGCCAGTAGTTCAGGACAGACCTACGAGCAGTACTTC
TRBJ2-1 | TRBV7-9 | NA | NA | CASSLRLGFYNEQFF | TGTGCCAGCAGCTTACGACTAGGGTTCTACAATGAGCAGTTCTTC
TRBJ2-4 | TRBV6-5 | TRBD2 | NA | CASSGQRGKNIQYF | TGTGCCAGCAGTGGTCAGCGGGGGAAAAACATTCAGTACTTC
TRBJ2-2 | TRBV18 | NA | NA | CASSLTGMTGELFF | TGTGCCAGCTCCCTCACAGGGATGACCGGGGAGCTGTTTTTT
TRBJ1-6 | TRBV6-1 | NA | once | CASSPIQGVNSPLHF | TGTGCCAGCAGCCCTATCCAGGGTGTAAATTCACCCCTCCACTTT
TRBJ2-1 | TRBV6-5 | NA | NA | CASSYSESRGQFF | TGTGCCAGCAGTTACTCGGAGAGTCGGGGGCAGTTCTTC
TRBJ1-1 | TRBV28 | NA | NA | CASSPTERFEAFF | TGTGCCAGCAGTCCCACCGAGAGGTTTGAGGCTTTCTTT
TRBJ2-4 | TRBV4-1 | NA | NA | CASSQAPNRALNIQYF | TGCGCCAGCAGCCAAGCTCCAAACCGAGCCTTAAACATTCAGTACTTC
TRBJ1-5 | TRBV6-1 | NA | NA | CASSGQKNNQPQHF | TGTGCCAGCAGTGGACAGAAAAACAATCAGCCCCAGCATTTT
TRBJ1-1 | TRBV7-2 | NA | once | CASSYRTDTEAFF | TGTGCCAGCAGTTACCGGACGGACACTGAAGCTTTCTTT
TRBJ2-7 | TRBV27 | NA | NA | CASSFAGTHEQYF | TGTGCCAGCAGTTTCGCCGGGACTCACGAGCAGTACTTC
TRBJ2-7 | TRBV28 | NA | NA | CASSSGGTSSYEQYF | TGTGCCAGCAGTTCCGGGGGGACAAGCTCCTACGAGCAGTACTTC
TRBJ2-7 | TRBV4-2 | NA | NA | CASSFRDRPYEQYF | TGTGCCAGCAGCTTCCGGGACCGTCCCTACGAGCAGTACTTC
TRBJ1-6 | TRBV5-1 | TRBD1 | NA | CASSFRQGARTPLHF | TGTGCCAGCAGCTTTAGACAGGGGGCGCGTACACCCCTCCACTTT
TRBJ2-2 | TRBV5-4 | NA | NA | CASSSLDAGELFF | TGTGCCAGCAGCTCCTTGGACGCCGGGGAGCTGTTTTTT
TRBJ2-7 | TRBV7-9 | NA | NA | CASSFQVHEQYF | TGTGCCAGCAGCTTTCAGGTTCACGAGCAGTACTTC
TRBJ2-7 | TRBV28 | TRBD1 | NA | CASSFTGGYEQYF | TGTGCCAGCAGCTTTACAGGGGGCTACGAGCAGTACTTC
TRBJ2-7 | TRBV28 | TRBD2 | NA | CASIPVAGTYEQYF | TGTGCCAGCATCCCCGTAGCGGGGACCTACGAGCAGTACTTC
TRBJ2-3 | TRBV2 | TRBD1 | NA | CASSRGQGASTDTQYF | TGTGCCAGCAGCCGCGGACAGGGAGCCTCCACAGATACGCAGTATTTT
TRBJ1-1 | TRBV12-5 | TRBD1 | NA | CASGSGQGDTEAFF | TGTGCTAGTGGTTCTGGGCAGGGGGACACTGAAGCTTTCTTT
TRBJ2-1 | TRBV18 | TRBD2 | few | CASSPTSGGTEQFF | TGTGCCAGCTCGCCGACTAGCGGGGGGACTGAGCAGTTCTTC